This T cell receptor beta chain was documented in a study of blood T cells in healthy people across ages. The V end lost 4 bases, the J end lost 0 bases, and 11 bases lay between the germline ends. The CDR3 covers 15 residues. CDR1 SGHRS and CDR2 YFSETQ come from the germline V gene. The study, taken as a whole, reports: Researchers report that TCR beta diversity correlated strongly with naive T cell percentage. Among long-lived donors, naive CD4+ cells were more numerous and diversity higher than in aged donors. Changes seen in expanded clonotypes were possibly confounded by donor CMV status left unknown. Since the PBMCs were unsorted, naive and antigen-experienced cells could not be conclusively compared.

The second PCR ran about 6 to 12 cycles with a sample-barcoded 5' primer and J-beta primers. TCRdb independently ran MiXCR on the 5' RACE reads; one entry per CDR3 protein. Of 700,000 or so distinct CDR3 sequences in the sample, roughly 20% were seen once. To note about this clonotype: Its antigen is not known.

The V gene is TRBV5-1, the J gene TRBJ1-3; D unresolved. The receptor was isolated from a man between 65 and 85 years old in good health. Sequenced input: blood. The DNA for the CDR3 is TGCGCCAGCAGCCAGGCGGGTGACTCTGGAAACACCATATATTTT. Translation gives CASSQAGDSGNTIYF.